This passage covers 14 T cell receptor beta chains from one sample sequenced in a study of cytomegalovirus exposure and HLA in healthy donors. Repertoires were generated with immunoSEQ multiplex PCR, while TCRdb's copy carries only in-frame clones and drops some. Here the sample spans around 60,000 clones, about 96% being singletons. The sample taken for sequencing was PBMCs. Source of these receptors: a woman aged 18 to 35 in good health and CMV-seronegative.

The V gene is TRBV18, the J gene TRBJ2-3; weak D call: TRBD2 (6 bases). Trimming took off 3 bases at V and 4 bases at J, with 8 bases between the two ends. This CDR3 has 13 residues. Germline CDR1 reads KGHSH; CDR2 reads LQKENI. CDR3 residues: CASSPSGADTQYF. The CDR3 nucleotides are TGTGCCAGCTCACCCTCGGGGGCAGATACGCAGTATTTT.

J is TRBJ1-1 and V is TRBV6-5; no reliable D call. Germline CDR1 reads MNHEY; CDR2 reads SVGAGI. Trimming pared 0 bases from V and 3 bases from J, leaving 8 bases between. CDR3 length equals 14 residues. The CDR3 coding sequence is TGTGCCAGCAGTTACTCCCGACGGGACACTGAAGCTTTCTTT. Its protein is CASSYSRRDTEAFF.

This clone was picked up one time. The rearrangement links TRBV4-3 to TRBJ2-1, with 8 bases matching TRBD2. The CDR3 length is 17 residues. The ends lost 0 bases at V and 2 bases at J; junction bases unmatched: 6. Germline V gene data show CDR1 as LGHNA and CDR2 as YSLEER. The CDR3, as DNA: TGCGCCAGCAGCCAAGATGGGTCGGGAGGGACCTACAATGAGCAGTTCTTC. Its protein product is CASSQDGSGGTYNEQFF.

The V gene is TRBV30, the J gene TRBJ2-3, with TRBD2 identical over 7 bases. Looked up from germline, CDR1 is GTSNPN and CDR2 is SVGIG (reference sequence). Unmatched junction bases numbered 22, after V lost 5 bases and J lost 14 bases. The CDR3 covers 15 residues. The CDR3 DNA reads as TGTGCCTGGGACCCCCACCCGGCTAGCGGCCCCGCAGGGTATTTT. This codes for CAWDPHPASGPAGYF.

The V call is TRBV2, the J call TRBJ2-2, with 9 bases aligning to TRBD2. CDR1 is SNHLY and CDR2 is FYNNEI in the germline V gene. The CDR3 loop spans 15 amino acids. J gave up 11 bases and V 3 bases, and 10 bases lay outside the gene matches. CDR3 protein: CASSDAPPGLAELFF. Written as DNA, the CDR3 is TGTGCCAGCAGTGACGCCCCCCCGGGACTAGCTGAGCTGTTTTTT.

The genes are TRBV7-9 and TRBJ2-5; D may be TRBD2 (6 bases). The germline V and J ends were trimmed by 3 bases and 1 base, with 15 bases remaining between them. Germline CDR1 SEHNR, CDR2 FQNEAQ (reference sequence). The CDR3 is made up of 16 amino acids. CDR3 in DNA: TGTGCCAGCAGCTTCCGACTAGAGGACCCCCAAGAGACCCAGTACTTC. This sequence encodes CASSFRLEDPQETQYF.

V gene TRBV11-1 combines with J gene TRBJ1-2, with D possibly being TRBD1 (6 bases). Germline V lookup: CDR1 SGHAT, CDR2 FQDESV (reference sequence). The V end was cut by 4 bases, the J end by 5 bases, with 17 bases between. The CDR3 is 15 amino acids. Here the CDR3 DNA reads TGTGCCAGCAGCTCGAGCGCAGGGGATGGATATGGCTACACCTTC. It specifies CASSSSAGDGYGYTF.

The chain couples TRBV7-9 to TRBJ2-6; D unclear. The CDR3 runs 13 residues. V was clipped by 5 bases and J by 3 bases, with 5 bases between them. Germline CDR1 and CDR2: SEHNR and FQNEAQ (reference sequence). CDR3 DNA sequence: TGTGCCAGCAGCAATAGTGGGGCCAACGTCCTGACTTTC. Amino acid sequence: CASSNSGANVLTF.

This chain uses TRBV14 with TRBJ2-6; 7 bases line up with TRBD2. Trimming removed 1 base from V and 0 bases from J; junction bases left unmatched: 6. This CDR3 has 18 residues. Germline CDR1 is SGHDN and CDR2 is FVKESK. CDR3 amino acids: CASSQVGGSFSGANVLTF. In nucleotides, the CDR3 is TGTGCCAGCAGCCAAGTCGGCGGGAGTTTCTCTGGGGCCAACGTCCTGACTTTC.

This chain connects TRBV4-3 to TRBJ2-1; TRBD2 agrees at 7 bases. The trim removed 0 bases at V and 8 bases at J, leaving 16 bases unmatched. The CDR3 length is 18 residues. Germline V CDR1 and CDR2: LGHNA, YSLEER. The CDR3 region has the DNA TGCGCCAGCAGCCAAGAAATGGGGGGGTCTCTCCCTGGGGATGAGCAGTTCTTC. Protein: CASSQEMGGSLPGDEQFF.

The rearrangement uses TRBV5-1 and TRBJ1-3; D is undetermined. The CDR3 runs 14 residues. V lost 4 bases and J lost 0, with 8 bases in between. CDR1 SGHRS and CDR2 YFSETQ come from the germline V gene. The CDR3 is CASSAGSSGNTIYF. CDR3 in DNA: TGCGCCAGCAGCGCAGGCTCCTCTGGAAACACCATATATTTT.

The chain joins TRBV20-1 to TRBJ2-7, with D unclear. Trimming took off 2 bases at V and 2 bases at J, with 4 bases between the two ends. This CDR3 spans 11 amino acids. CDR1 and CDR2 (germline): DFQATT, SNEGSKA (reference sequence). The CDR3 DNA reads as TGCAGTGCTAGACACACCTACGAGCAGTACTTC. Protein product: CSARHTYEQYF.

The chain uses TRBV30 and TRBJ1-2; 8 nucleotides agree with TRBD1. The junction had 10 bases not matched to a gene; V was cut back by 3 bases and J by 7 bases. Germline V gene lookup returns CDR1 GTSNPN and CDR2 SVGIG (reference sequence). The CDR3 length is 14 residues. CDR3 sequence reads: CAWSPGQGAGGYTF. CDR3 nucleotide sequence: TGTGCCTGGAGCCCTGGGCAGGGGGCAGGTGGCTACACCTTC.

This clone was counted once. The gene calls are TRBV5-8 and TRBJ1-2, with 7 bases lining up with TRBD1. The CDR3 spans 13 residues. CDR1 SGHTS and CDR2 YDEGEE come from the germline V gene. With 4 bases clipped from V and 2 bases from J, the junction kept 2 bases outside the gene matches. CDR3 in DNA: TGTGCCAGCAGCCCGGGACAGAACTATGGCTACACCTTC. Translated: CASSPGQNYGYTF.